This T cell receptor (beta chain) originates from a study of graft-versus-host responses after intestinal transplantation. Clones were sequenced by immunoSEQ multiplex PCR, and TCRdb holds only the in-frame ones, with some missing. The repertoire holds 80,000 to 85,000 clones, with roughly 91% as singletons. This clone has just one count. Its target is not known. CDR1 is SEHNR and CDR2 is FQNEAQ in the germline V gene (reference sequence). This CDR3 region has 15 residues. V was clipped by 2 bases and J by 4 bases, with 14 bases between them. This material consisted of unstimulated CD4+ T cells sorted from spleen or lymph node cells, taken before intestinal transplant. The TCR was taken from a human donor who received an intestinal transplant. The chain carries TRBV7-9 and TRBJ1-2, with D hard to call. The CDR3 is CASSLKAGQGYGYTF. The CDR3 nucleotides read TGTGCCAGCAGCTTAAAGGCAGGCCAAGGCTATGGCTACACCTTC.